Listed below are T cell receptor beta chains from one sample, sequenced in a study of shared clonotypes between healthy human individuals. Assay used: immunoSEQ multiplex PCR; TCRdb lists only in-frame clones, some missing. The sample has 550,000 to 700,000 clones, 60% to 75% seen once. What was sequenced was memory CD4+ T cells sorted from blood. The source of these receptors is a woman in her twenties or thirties in good health. CDR3s include the opening cysteine and the closing phenylalanine or tryptophan. Each record gives: J gene, D gene, V gene, CDR3 length, CDR3 protein. A D gene is named only where the DNA matches it firmly.

j_call: TRBJ2-3
d_call: -
v_call: TRBV10-1
cdr3_length: 15
cdr3_aa: CASSEYGRSLDTQYF

j_call: TRBJ2-1
d_call: TRBD2
v_call: TRBV10-2
cdr3_length: 14
cdr3_aa: CASSGGLAGEEQFF

j_call: TRBJ1-5
d_call: -
v_call: TRBV2
cdr3_length: 14
cdr3_aa: CASEGQASNQPQHF

j_call: TRBJ2-7
d_call: -
v_call: TRBV6-5
cdr3_length: 11
cdr3_aa: CASSSEYEQYF

j_call: TRBJ2-5
d_call: TRBD1
v_call: TRBV27
cdr3_length: 14
cdr3_aa: CASRTGGAGETQYF

j_call: TRBJ2-7
d_call: -
v_call: TRBV5-1
cdr3_length: 13
cdr3_aa: CASSSGNRRAQYF

j_call: TRBJ1-2
d_call: -
v_call: TRBV9
cdr3_length: 14
cdr3_aa: CASSGQGINYGYTF

j_call: TRBJ1-4
d_call: TRBD1
v_call: TRBV28
cdr3_length: 16
cdr3_aa: CASSLGDRGRGGKLFF

j_call: TRBJ2-7
d_call: TRBD2
v_call: TRBV25-1
cdr3_length: 15
cdr3_aa: CASSEALAGVHEQYF

j_call: TRBJ1-3
d_call: -
v_call: TRBV19
cdr3_length: 16
cdr3_aa: CASGAQSTVSGNTIYF